This T cell receptor beta chain was found in a study of shared clonotypes between healthy human individuals. Points from the study as a whole: Investigators expected sequencing depth to affect clonotype sharing among donors.

The assay was carried out at the deep level. Using immunoSEQ multiplex PCR, the repertoire was profiled, and TCRdb retains in-frame clones only, with some absent. This table holds approximately 2,000,000 clones, around 95% found once. As defined, naive CD8 cells were CD45RO-negative and positively selected for CCR7, with terminally differentiated effector memory CD45RA+ cells excluded. A word on this clone: Its antigen is currently unknown.

Specimen: naive CD8+ T cells from PBMCs. The source of this sequence is a young man in good health. Some clones in this sample may be carry-over from other donors' samples.

The CDR3 DNA follows: TGTGCCAGCAACCCTTCCGGGGGGTGGTACGAGCAGTACTTC. It codes for CASNPSGGWYEQYF. The chain uses TRBV11-2 and TRBJ2-7; TRBD2 agrees at 7 bases. J gave up 4 bases and V 7 bases, and 10 bases lay outside the gene matches. The germline V gene encodes CDR1 SGHAT and CDR2 FQNNGV. The CDR3 loop spans 14 amino acids.